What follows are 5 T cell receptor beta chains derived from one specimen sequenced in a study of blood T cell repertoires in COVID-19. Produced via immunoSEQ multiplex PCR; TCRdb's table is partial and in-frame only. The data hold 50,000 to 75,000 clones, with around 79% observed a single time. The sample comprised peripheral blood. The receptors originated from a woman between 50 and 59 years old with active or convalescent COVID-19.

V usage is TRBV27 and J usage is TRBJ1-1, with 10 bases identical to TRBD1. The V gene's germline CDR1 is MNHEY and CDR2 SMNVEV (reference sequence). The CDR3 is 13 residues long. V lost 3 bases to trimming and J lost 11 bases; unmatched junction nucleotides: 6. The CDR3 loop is CASSFVSGQGAFF. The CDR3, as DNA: TGTGCCAGCAGTTTCGTCTCGGGACAGGGGGCTTTCTTT.

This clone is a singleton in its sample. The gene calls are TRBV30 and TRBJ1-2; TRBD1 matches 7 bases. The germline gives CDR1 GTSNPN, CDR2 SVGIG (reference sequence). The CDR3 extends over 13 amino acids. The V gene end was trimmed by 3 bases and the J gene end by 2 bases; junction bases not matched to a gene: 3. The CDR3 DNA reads TGTGCCTGGAGCCGGGACAGCAACTATGGCTACACCTTC. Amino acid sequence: CAWSRDSNYGYTF.

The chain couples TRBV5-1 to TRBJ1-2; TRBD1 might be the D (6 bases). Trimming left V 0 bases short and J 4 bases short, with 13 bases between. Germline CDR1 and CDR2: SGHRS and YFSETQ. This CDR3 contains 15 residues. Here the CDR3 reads CASSLGQDRIYGYTF. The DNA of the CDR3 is TGCGCCAGCAGCTTGGGACAGGACCGTATCTATGGCTACACCTTC.

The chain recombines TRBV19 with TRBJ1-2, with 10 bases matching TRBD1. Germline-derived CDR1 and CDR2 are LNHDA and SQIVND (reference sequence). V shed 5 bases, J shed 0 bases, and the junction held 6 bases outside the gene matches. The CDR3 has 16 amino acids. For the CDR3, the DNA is TGTGCCAGTAGTCCGGGACAGGGGTCTTCTAACTATGGCTACACCTTC. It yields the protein CASSPGQGSSNYGYTF.

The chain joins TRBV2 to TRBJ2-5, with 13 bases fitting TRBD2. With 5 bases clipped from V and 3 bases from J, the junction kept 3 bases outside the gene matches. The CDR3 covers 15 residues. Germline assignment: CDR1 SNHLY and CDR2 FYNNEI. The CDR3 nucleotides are TGTGCCAGCAGTTACGGACTAGCGGGAGAAGAGACCCAGTACTTC. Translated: CASSYGLAGEETQYF.